This T cell receptor beta chain was found in a study of T-cell reconstitution after alpha-beta-depleted transplantation in children. Construction of the TCRbeta library involved unique molecular identifiers. TCRdb re-derived calls from the PCR reads in MiXCR, one entry per CDR3 protein. The sample contains a few hundred thousand distinct CDR3 sequences, 10% of which appear only once. The germline V gene encodes CDR1 MDHEN and CDR2 SYDVKM. Trimming took 2 bases from V and 7 from J; bases not matched to a gene: 6. CDR3 length: 16 residues. The TCR originated in a human donor who donated a stem cell graft to a child with acute lymphoblastic leukemia. V usage is TRBV28 and J usage is TRBJ2-7; 15 bases line up with TRBD2. Sequencing used PBMCs from the stem cell graft donor, obtained from the stem cell graft. CDR3 nucleotide sequence: TGTGCCAGCAGTTTAGGACTAGCGGGAGGGCCGGGAGAGCAGTACTTC. It encodes CASSLGLAGGPGEQYF.